One sample yielded the 27 T cell receptor beta chains listed below, sequenced in a study of T cell responses to AZD1222 COVID-19 vaccine. The repertoire was sequenced with immunoSEQ multiplex PCR; TCRdb's copy has only in-frame clones and lacks some. The sample lists approximately 140,000 clones; around nine tenths were seen once. This specimen was peripheral blood, taken on day 0 of AZD1222 vaccination. The origin of the receptors is an adult in good health.

This rearrangement joins TRBV3-1 (or the pseudogene TRBV3-2) to TRBJ1-4; the D gene is possibly TRBD1 (6 bases). Germline CDR1 and CDR2: LGHDT and YNNKEL (reference sequence). The CDR3 length is 15 residues. Trimming removed 4 bases from V and 5 bases from J, with 14 bases in between. CDR3 nucleotide sequence: TGTGCCAGCAGCCCCGTGTGGGGGCCAAATGAAAAACTGTTTTTT. Protein: CASSPVWGPNEKLFF.

V gene TRBV15 combines with J gene TRBJ1-4; D is unclear. Germline V gene sequence: CDR1 LNHNV, CDR2 YYDKDF (reference sequence). The V gene lost 1 base and the J gene lost 8 bases, with 5 bases spanning the gap. The CDR3 spans 12 residues. The CDR3 loop reads CATSRASEKLFF. As DNA, the CDR3 is TGTGCCACCAGCAGAGCTTCAGAAAAACTGTTTTTT.

This clone was seen more than once but under ten times. The chain carries TRBV18 and TRBJ1-3; 8 bases agree with TRBD1. Trimming took 2 bases from V and 2 from J; bases not matched to a gene: 5. Germline loops: CDR1 KGHSH, CDR2 LQKENI. This CDR3 region has 16 residues. The CDR3 spells CASSPVQQGAGNTIYF. The DNA for the CDR3 is TGTGCCAGCTCACCAGTCCAACAGGGGGCTGGAAACACCATATATTTT.

The chain has TRBV19 and TRBJ2-3, with TRBD1 matching over 8 bases. The CDR3 has 13 residues. V was pared by 6 bases and J by 5 bases, with 4 bases of the junction left unmatched. The germline CDR1 and CDR2 sequences are LNHDA and SQIVND (reference sequence). This chain's CDR3 is CASRDRVEDTQYF. CDR3 DNA: TGTGCCAGTAGGGACAGGGTTGAAGATACGCAGTATTTT.

J is TRBJ2-5 and V is TRBV13; the D gene is possibly TRBD1 (6 bases). Deletions cut 0 bases from V and 2 bases from J, with 10 bases between. The CDR3 spans 15 residues. The germline gives CDR1 PRHDT, CDR2 FYEKMQ (reference sequence). The CDR3: CASSLGGQRQETQYF. CDR3 in DNA: TGTGCCAGCAGCTTAGGTGGACAGAGACAAGAGACCCAGTACTTC.

The chain employs TRBV7-9 and TRBJ2-1; 8 nucleotides agree with TRBD2. V was clipped by 0 bases and J by 6 bases; unmatched bases: 16. The CDR3 totals 19 residues. Germline V gives CDR1 SEHNR, CDR2 FQNEAQ (reference sequence). Here the CDR3 reads CASSLAPVASGLLSNEQFF. CDR3 bases: TGTGCCAGCAGCTTAGCGCCTGTGGCTAGCGGGCTGCTAAGCAATGAGCAGTTCTTC.

The chain carries TRBV19 and TRBJ2-1; D possibly corresponds to TRBD2 (6 bases). Trimming took off 3 bases at V and 4 bases at J, with 13 bases between the two ends. The germline V gene encodes CDR1 LNHDA and CDR2 SQIVND (reference sequence). This CDR3 is 15 amino acids long. As DNA, the CDR3 is TGTGCCAGTAGTATGGGGGGAAACAATTACAATGAGCAGTTCTTC. Encoded protein: CASSMGGNNYNEQFF.

This clone was seen a handful of times. This chain links TRBV6-6 with TRBJ2-1; D uncertain. Per the germline V gene, CDR1 is MNHNY and CDR2 is SVGAGI (reference sequence). V shed 2 bases and J shed 10 bases, with 12 bases lying between them. This CDR3 is 13 amino acids long. CDR3 bases: TGTGCCAGCAGTTACACGGCGCGGAAGGAGCAGTTCTTC. This encodes CASSYTARKEQFF.

This clone was detected once. J is TRBJ2-7 and V is TRBV15; D may be TRBD1 (5 bases). The ends were cut back, 3 bases at V and 5 bases at J, with 17 bases in the middle. In germline, CDR1 is LNHNV, CDR2 YYDKDF (reference sequence). The length of the CDR3 is 15 residues. CDR3 DNA sequence: TGTGCCACCAGCAGTGGGCAGGGTGGACGCGACGAGCAGTACTTC. Its protein is CATSSGQGGRDEQYF.

The chain has TRBV5-1 and TRBJ2-1; tentative D call: TRBD2 (5 bases). This CDR3 contains 14 residues. Trimming shortened V by 2 bases and J by 5 bases, and 11 bases separated the two germline ends. Germline V gene data show CDR1 as SGHRS and CDR2 as YFSETQ. CDR3 nucleotide sequence: TGCGCCAGCAGCTTAGGAGCGGTCCACAATGAGCAGTTCTTC. Its translation: CASSLGAVHNEQFF.

The rearrangement links TRBV19 to TRBJ1-2; D is unresolved. The germline gives CDR1 LNHDA, CDR2 SQIVND (reference sequence). The CDR3 spans 14 residues. The V and J ends lost 4 bases and 1 base respectively, with 10 bases between them. CDR3 residues: CASSTQALNYGYTF. In DNA form, the CDR3 reads TGTGCCAGTAGTACCCAGGCGCTTAACTATGGCTACACCTTC.

This clone was seen once. V gene TRBV10-3 combines with J gene TRBJ2-3; D is uncertain. V lost 7 bases and J lost 3, with 11 bases in between. CDR1 ENHRY and CDR2 SYGVKD come from the germline V gene. The CDR3 is made up of 13 amino acids. The CDR3 loop reads CAIMGLQTDTQYF. The CDR3 bases are TGTGCCATCATGGGGTTACAGACAGATACGCAGTATTTT.

This CDR3 is CASSLGGLGMNTEAFF. The CDR3, as DNA: TGTGCCAGCAGCTTAGGTGGTTTGGGGATGAACACTGAAGCTTTCTTT. The rearrangement joins TRBV7-2 to TRBJ1-1; D unclear. CDR1 is SGHTA and CDR2 is FQGNSA in the germline V gene. The V end lost 1 base, the J end lost 0 bases, and 12 bases lay between the germline ends. CDR3 size: 16 residues.

The V and J genes are TRBV7-8 and TRBJ2-2; D not certain. V lost 1 base, J lost 1 base, and 10 bases lay in between. Germline V gives CDR1 SGHVS, CDR2 FQNEAQ. The CDR3 is made up of 16 amino acids. The CDR3 region has the DNA TGTGCCAGCAGCTTAGTCCCACGAAAGAACACCGGGGAGCTGTTTTTT. Translating it yields CASSLVPRKNTGELFF.

The rearrangement joins TRBV15 to TRBJ2-3, with D tentatively TRBD1 or TRBD2 (6 bases each). V was trimmed by 5 bases and J by 2 bases, leaving 23 bases between them. Germline CDR1 is LNHNV and CDR2 is YYDKDF (reference sequence). CDR3 length: 18 amino acids. The CDR3 sequence is CATSEGGGGHQTTDTQYF. For the CDR3, the DNA is TGTGCCACCAGCGAGGGGGGAGGCGGACACCAGACCACAGATACGCAGTATTTT.

This chain links TRBV29-1 with TRBJ1-2, with D possibly matching TRBD1 (5 bases). This CDR3 contains 13 residues. The ends were cut back, 7 bases at V and 6 bases at J, with 18 bases in the middle. From germline, CDR1 is SQVTM and CDR2 ANQGSEA. Written as DNA, the CDR3 is TGCAGCGAATTTGAGGGGCCGCGGGATGGCTACACCTTC. Its protein is CSEFEGPRDGYTF.

This sequence joins TRBV6-6 and TRBJ1-1, with a tentative D call TRBD1 (6 bases). This CDR3 contains 14 residues. The germline V and J ends were trimmed by 0 bases and 5 bases, with 10 bases remaining between them. Germline V gene data show CDR1 as MNHNY and CDR2 as SVGAGI (reference sequence). The CDR3 sequence: CASSYSGAETEAFF. The CDR3 nucleotides are TGTGCCAGCAGTTACTCGGGGGCCGAAACTGAAGCTTTCTTT.

The genes are TRBV5-6 and TRBJ2-3; D is unresolved. The CDR3 runs 14 residues. Germline V gives CDR1 SGHDT, CDR2 YYEEEE. The ends were cut back, 0 bases at V and 0 bases at J, with 5 bases in the middle. CDR3 residues: CASSLGQSTDTQYF. The CDR3 DNA reads TGTGCCAGCAGCTTGGGTCAAAGCACAGATACGCAGTATTTT. Together with reference TRBV5-6 and TRBJ2-3, the CDR3 gives the full variable domain: DAGVTQSPTHLIKTRGQQVTLRCSPKSGHDTVSWYQQALGQGPQFIFQYYEEEERQRGNFPDRFSGHQFPNYSSELNVNALLLGDSALYLCASSLGQSTDTQYFGPGTRLTVL.

The chain links TRBV6-6 to TRBJ1-2; D gene uncertain. In germline, CDR1 is MNHNY, CDR2 SVGAGI (reference sequence). The CDR3 totals 15 residues. Between the trimmed V and J ends, which lost 0 bases and 4 bases, there was a span of 12 bases. Here the CDR3 DNA reads TGTGCCAGCAGTTACTCGCCAGCCCTAGGCTATGGCTACACCTTC. Translated, it gives CASSYSPALGYGYTF.

This clone turned up a few times. CDR3: CASSEGGLQPQHF. CDR3 nucleotides: TGTGCCAGCAGTGAAGGGGGGCTGCAGCCCCAGCATTTT. This rearrangement joins TRBV6-1 to TRBJ1-5, with a tentative D call TRBD1 (6 bases). This CDR3 contains 13 residues. CDR1 and CDR2 from the germline V gene are MNHNS and SASEGT. The V end was cut by 1 base, the J end by 7 bases, with 8 bases between.

V is TRBV6-5 and J is TRBJ2-1; 7 nucleotides agree with TRBD2. V shed 11 bases and J 4 bases; nucleotides not matched to a gene: 11. This CDR3 is 14 amino acids long. The germline V gene has CDR1 MNHEY and CDR2 SVGAGI. CDR3 region: CAAAPGTKYNEQFF. The CDR3 DNA reads as TGTGCCGCGGCCCCCGGGACTAAGTACAATGAGCAGTTCTTC.

The chain couples TRBV7-8 to TRBJ2-1, with D hard to call. This CDR3 region has 16 residues. V lost 0 bases, J lost 1 base, and 10 bases lay in between. The germline gives CDR1 SGHVS, CDR2 FQNEAQ. The CDR3 sequence: CASSLAVSPSYNEQFF. DNA for the CDR3: TGTGCCAGCAGCTTAGCGGTTAGCCCTTCCTACAATGAGCAGTTCTTC.

This chain links TRBV5-1 with TRBJ1-5, with TRBD1 as a possible D gene (6 bases). The CDR3 contains 15 residues. The germline V gene encodes CDR1 SGHRS and CDR2 YFSETQ. The V and J ends lost 4 bases and 0 bases respectively, with 11 bases between them. CDR3 amino acids: CASSADSYSNQPQHF. The CDR3 DNA reads TGCGCCAGCAGCGCGGACAGCTATAGCAATCAGCCCCAGCATTTT.

The chain is built from TRBV5-1 and TRBJ2-5; 7 bases line up with TRBD2. The CDR3 runs 15 residues. Germline V gives CDR1 SGHRS, CDR2 YFSETQ. V was pared by 4 bases and J by 0 bases, with 6 bases of the junction left unmatched. The CDR3 DNA reads as TGCGCCAGCAGCCATCACGGGGGGAACCAAGAGACCCAGTACTTC. Amino acids: CASSHHGGNQETQYF.

V usage is TRBV7-2 and J usage is TRBJ1-1, with a possible D match to TRBD1 (6 bases). Germline V gene lookup returns CDR1 SGHTA and CDR2 FQGNSA. The CDR3 covers 13 residues. The ends were cut back, 2 bases at V and 8 bases at J, with 12 bases in the middle. The CDR3 DNA reads TGTGCCAGCAGCTTACTAGGGGGAGGAGAAGCTTTCTTT. Translating it yields CASSLLGGGEAFF.

This clone was observed once. Mismatch with germline at one junction end may stem from a read error. The chain employs TRBV7-9 and TRBJ2-7; tentatively, D is TRBD2 (8 bases). Germline V gives CDR1 SEHNR, CDR2 FQNEAQ (reference sequence). The CDR3 length is 15 residues. CDR3 residues: CASNRQGLVSNEQYF. CDR3 sequence (DNA): TGTGCCAGCAACCGACAGGGACTAGTCTCCAACGAGCAGTACTTC.

To note about this clone: Other DNA sequences of this sample code for an identical CDR3. V is TRBV3-1 (or the pseudogene TRBV3-2) and J is TRBJ2-2; D is ambiguous. The CDR3 runs 13 residues. From germline, CDR1 is LGHDT and CDR2 YNNKEL (reference sequence). The V end lost 1 base, the J end lost 5 bases, and 5 bases lay between the germline ends. Here the CDR3 reads CASSQGSTGELFF. The CDR3 DNA sequence: TGTGCCAGCAGCCAAGGGTCGACCGGGGAGCTGTTTTTT.